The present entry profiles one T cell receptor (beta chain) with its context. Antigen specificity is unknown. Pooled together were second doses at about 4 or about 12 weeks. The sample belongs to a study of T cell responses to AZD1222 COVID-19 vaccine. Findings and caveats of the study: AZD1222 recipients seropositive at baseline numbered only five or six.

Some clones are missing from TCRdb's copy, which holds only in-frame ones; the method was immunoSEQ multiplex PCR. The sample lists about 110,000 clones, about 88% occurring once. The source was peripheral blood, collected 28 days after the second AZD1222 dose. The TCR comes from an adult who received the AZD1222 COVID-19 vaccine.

The CDR3 coding sequence is TGTGCCTGGAGTGGACAGGGTGTAATTTCACCCCTCCACTTT. This gives the protein CAWSGQGVISPLHF. This chain links TRBV30 with TRBJ1-6; the match to TRBD1 covers 7 bases. The CDR3 extends over 14 amino acids. Germline trimming cut 1 base from V and 9 bases from J; bases unmatched to any gene: 6. Germline CDR1 and CDR2: GTSNPN and SVGIG (reference sequence).